This T cell receptor beta chain is from a study of human T cells and chemical hapten exposure. Study-level background: Variation in per-sample TCR yields came mainly from small pooled library volume differences.

This CDR3 is built from 15 residues. Trimming cost V 5 bases and J 6 bases; bases outside gene matches: 12. Per the germline V gene, CDR1 is MNHEY and CDR2 is SVGEGT. This clonotype was seen a handful of times. Time point described: patch test 2, 6 weeks after DPC sensitization. Treatment given: therapeutic diphenylcyclopropenone sensitization with weekly scalp DPC. MiXCR, run by TCRdb on the RACE reads, gives a single entry per CDR3 protein. The top ten clones hold more than 5.5% of a sample with just over 350,000 distinct CDR3 sequences, just under 6.5% of them seen once. The rearrangement links TRBV6-2 or TRBV6-3 to TRBJ2-7; 8 bases are a match to TRBD2. The input for sequencing was whole blood, taken in connection with sensitization to the hapten diphenylcyclopropenone (DPC). The sequence derives from a woman under 30 with alopecia areata. Some clones in this sample may be carry-over from other donors' samples. CDR3 DNA: TGTGCCAGCAGTAAACCGCCGGGGGGGGCATCCGAGCAGTACTTC. The encoded protein is CASSKPPGGASEQYF.